This T cell receptor (beta chain) is from a study of early T cells in non-severe SARS-CoV-2 infection. At the level of the study: The study sequenced bulk RNA from unsorted whole blood, with chains unpaired.

This CDR3 contains 15 residues. The junction had 8 bases not matched to a gene; V was cut back by 5 bases and J by 4 bases. From germline, CDR1 is SGHAT and CDR2 FQNNGV. This clonotype has at least ten counts. MiXCR was run by TCRdb on the 5' RACE reads, yielding one entry per CDR3 protein. The table shows more than 80,000 distinct CDR3 sequences, with roughly an eighth occurring only once. The sequenced sample consisted of whole blood. The V call is TRBV11-2, the J call TRBJ2-5; 9 nucleotides line up with TRBD2. This TCR derives from an adult who was a healthcare worker with PCR-confirmed SARS-CoV-2 infection or an uninfected control (not recorded which). CDR3 region: CASSRSGGNLETQYF. The CDR3 DNA reads as TGTGCCAGCAGCAGAAGCGGGGGGAATTTAGAGACCCAGTACTTC.